The 6 T cell receptor beta chains presented below share a single source sample, sequenced in a study of metastatic and nonmetastatic thyroid tumors. With MiXCR, TCRdb called clones anew from the PCR reads. The sample yields under 30,000 clones, around 16% seen once. None of the patients had undergone any treatment ahead of thyroid surgery. Sequences were obtained from blood. These receptors came from a male donor with papillary thyroid cancer or a benign thyroid nodule (not recorded which). Some clones in this sample may be carry-over from other donors' samples.

This clone was picked up many times. The rearrangement uses TRBV30 and TRBJ2-7, with 8 bases aligning to TRBD2. This CDR3 is built from 13 residues. V gave up 1 base and J gave up 5 bases; unmatched junction bases: 4. Germline V CDR1 and CDR2: GTSNPN, SVGIG (reference sequence). Written as DNA, the CDR3 is TGTGCCTGGAGTGGAACCGGGAGGGACGAGCAGTACTTC. Residues: CAWSGTGRDEQYF.

About this clone: With a much larger clone just one base away, this may be a read error. J is TRBJ2-3 and V is TRBV2; D perhaps matches TRBD2 (5 bases). The CDR3 loop spans 14 amino acids. Germline CDR1 SNHLY, CDR2 FYNNEI. CDR3 in DNA: TGCTCCAGCAGTGCGACGGGAAGTACAGATACGCAGTATTTT. As protein: CSSSATGSTDTQYF.

This clone showed up many times. This chain links TRBV10-2 with TRBJ2-1; D is perhaps TRBD2 (6 bases). V lost 4 bases to trimming and J lost 0 bases, with 16 bases between them. CDR1 and CDR2 (germline): WSHSY, SAAADI. The CDR3 length is 17 residues. CDR3 DNA sequence: TGCGCCAGCAGTGTGTGGAGGGGATCTTCCTCCTACAATGAGCAGTTCTTC. This sequence encodes CASSVWRGSSSYNEQFF.

This clone came up many times. The V gene is TRBV9, the J gene TRBJ2-1, with 14 bases lining up with TRBD2. Germline V gene data show CDR1 as SGDLS and CDR2 as YYNGEE. V was clipped by 4 bases and J by 9 bases; unmatched bases: 9. CDR3 length: 16 amino acids. CDR3 residues: CASSSLTSGRESEQFF. In DNA form, the CDR3 reads TGTGCCAGCAGCTCCCTGACTAGCGGGAGGGAGAGTGAGCAGTTCTTC.

This clone was recorded a few times. V gene TRBV12-3 or TRBV12-4 combines with J gene TRBJ2-7; 10 positions match TRBD2. This CDR3 spans 13 amino acids. The ends lost 8 bases at V and 2 bases at J; junction bases unmatched: 3. CDR3 amino acids: CASGSGRAYEQYF. The CDR3 nucleotides are TGTGCCAGCGGCAGCGGGAGGGCCTACGAGCAGTACTTC.

The rearrangement uses TRBV18 and TRBJ1-1; D is unresolved. Trimming removed 4 bases at V and 3 bases at J, with 6 bases between. Germline CDR1 and CDR2: KGHSH and LQKENI. The CDR3 is 12 amino acids. CDR3 protein: CASSQGDTEAFF. In DNA form, the CDR3 reads TGTGCCAGCTCACAGGGAGACACTGAAGCTTTCTTT.